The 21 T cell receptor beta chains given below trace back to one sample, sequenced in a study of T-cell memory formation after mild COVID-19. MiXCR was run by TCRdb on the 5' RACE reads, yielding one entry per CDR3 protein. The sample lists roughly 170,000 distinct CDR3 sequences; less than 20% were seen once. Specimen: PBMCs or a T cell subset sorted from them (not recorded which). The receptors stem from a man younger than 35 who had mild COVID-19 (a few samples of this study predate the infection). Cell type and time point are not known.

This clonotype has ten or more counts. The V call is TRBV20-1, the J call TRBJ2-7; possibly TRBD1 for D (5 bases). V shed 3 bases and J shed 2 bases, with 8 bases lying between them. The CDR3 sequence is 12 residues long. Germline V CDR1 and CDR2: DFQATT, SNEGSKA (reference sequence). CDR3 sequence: CSARTAAYEQYF. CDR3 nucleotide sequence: TGCAGTGCTAGGACAGCTGCCTACGAGCAGTACTTC.

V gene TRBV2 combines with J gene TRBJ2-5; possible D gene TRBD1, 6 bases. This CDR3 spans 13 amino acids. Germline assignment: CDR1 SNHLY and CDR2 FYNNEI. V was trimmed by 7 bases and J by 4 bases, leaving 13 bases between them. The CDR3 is CASIRGDGETQYF. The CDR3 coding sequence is TGTGCCAGCATCAGGGGTGATGGAGAGACCCAGTACTTC.

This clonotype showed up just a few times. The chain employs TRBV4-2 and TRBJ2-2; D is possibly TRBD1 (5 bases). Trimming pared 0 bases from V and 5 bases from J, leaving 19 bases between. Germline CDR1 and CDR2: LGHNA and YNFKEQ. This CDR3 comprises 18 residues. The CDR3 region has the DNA TGTGCCAGCAGCCAAGAAGCCCCGACAGTCACAAGAACCGGGGAGCTGTTTTTT. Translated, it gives CASSQEAPTVTRTGELFF.

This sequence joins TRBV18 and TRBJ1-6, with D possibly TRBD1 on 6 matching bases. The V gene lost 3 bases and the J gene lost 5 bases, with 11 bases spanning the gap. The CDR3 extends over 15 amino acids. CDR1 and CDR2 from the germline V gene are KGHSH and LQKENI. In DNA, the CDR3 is TGTGCCAGCTCACCCCGGGACAATCATAATTCACCCCTCCACTTT. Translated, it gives CASSPRDNHNSPLHF.

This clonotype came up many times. The CDR3 sequence is CASSLGFGGGNQPQHF. For the CDR3, the DNA is TGCGCCAGCAGCTTAGGGTTTGGTGGGGGTAATCAGCCCCAGCATTTT. The chain combines TRBV5-1 with TRBJ1-5, with D possibly matching TRBD1 (5 bases). This CDR3 region has 16 residues. Germline CDR1 and CDR2: SGHRS and YFSETQ. The germline V and J ends were trimmed by 2 bases and 4 bases, with 16 bases remaining between them.

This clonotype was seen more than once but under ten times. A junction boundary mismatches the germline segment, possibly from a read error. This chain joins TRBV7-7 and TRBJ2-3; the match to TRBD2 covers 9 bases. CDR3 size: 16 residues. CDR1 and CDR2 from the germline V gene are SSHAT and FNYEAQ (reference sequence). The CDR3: CASSPRAGGFTDTQYF. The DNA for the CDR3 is TGTGCTAGCAGCCCGCGAGCGGGGGGATTCACAGATACGCAGTATTTT. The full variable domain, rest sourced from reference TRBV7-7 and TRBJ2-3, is GAGVSQSPRYKVTKRGQDVTLRCDPISSHATLYWYQQALGQGPEFLTYFNYEAQPDKSGLPSDRFSAERPEGSISTLTIQRTEQRDSAMYRCASSPRAGGFTDTQYFGPGTRLTVL.

CDR3 sequence (DNA): TGTGCCAGCAGCCAACGACGACAGGACGCGCCACTTGGCTACACCTTC. It translates to CASSQRRQDAPLGYTF. The chain carries TRBV3-1 and TRBJ1-2, with D possibly matching TRBD1 (6 bases). Trimming left V 2 bases short and J 7 bases short, with 20 bases between. CDR3 length equals 16 residues. The germline CDR1 and CDR2 sequences are LGHDT and YNNKEL (reference sequence). The full variable domain, with the rest looked up from reference TRBV3-1 and TRBJ1-2, is DTAVSQTPKYLVTQMGNDKSIKCEQNLGHDTMYWYKQDSKKFLKIMFSYNNKELIINETVPNRFSPKSPDKAHLNLHINSLELGDSAVYFCASSQRRQDAPLGYTFGSGTRLTVV.

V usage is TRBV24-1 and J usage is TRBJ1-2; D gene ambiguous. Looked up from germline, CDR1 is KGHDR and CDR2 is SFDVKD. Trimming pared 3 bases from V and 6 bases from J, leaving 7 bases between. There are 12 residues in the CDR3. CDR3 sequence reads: CATSDQADGYTF. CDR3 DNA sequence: TGTGCCACCAGTGATCAGGCGGATGGCTACACCTTC.

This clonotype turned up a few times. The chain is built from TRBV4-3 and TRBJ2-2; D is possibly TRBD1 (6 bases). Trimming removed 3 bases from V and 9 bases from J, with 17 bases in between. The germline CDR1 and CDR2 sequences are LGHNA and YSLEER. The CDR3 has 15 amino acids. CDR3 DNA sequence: TGCGCCAGCAGCCAGGCCGGGACACCCGGGCGGGAGCTGTTTTTT. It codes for CASSQAGTPGRELFF.

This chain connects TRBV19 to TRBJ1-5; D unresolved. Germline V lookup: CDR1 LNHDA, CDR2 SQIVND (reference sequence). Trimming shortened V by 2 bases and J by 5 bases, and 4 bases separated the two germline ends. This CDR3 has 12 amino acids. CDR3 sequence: CASSIWDQPQHF. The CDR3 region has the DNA TGTGCCAGTAGTATATGGGATCAGCCCCAGCATTTT. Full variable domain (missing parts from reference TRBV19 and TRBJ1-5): DGGITQSPKYLFRKEGQNVTLSCEQNLNHDAMYWYRQDPGQGLRLIYYSQIVNDFQKGDIAEGYSVSREKKESFPLTVTSAQKNPTAFYLCASSIWDQPQHFGDGTRLSIL.

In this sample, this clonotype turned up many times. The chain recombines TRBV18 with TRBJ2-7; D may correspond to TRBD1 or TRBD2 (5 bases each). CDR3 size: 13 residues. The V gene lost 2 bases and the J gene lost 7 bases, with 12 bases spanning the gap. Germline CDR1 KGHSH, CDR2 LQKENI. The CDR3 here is CASSPSDTREQYV. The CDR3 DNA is TGTGCCAGCTCACCATCGGACACTAGGGAGCAGTACGTC.

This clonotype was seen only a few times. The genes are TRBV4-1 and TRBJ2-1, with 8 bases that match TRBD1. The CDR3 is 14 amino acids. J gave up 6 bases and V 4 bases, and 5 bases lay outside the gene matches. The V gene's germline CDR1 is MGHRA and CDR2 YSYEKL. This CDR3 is CASSLGTGRNEQFF. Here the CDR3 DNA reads TGCGCCAGCAGCCTGGGGACAGGACGCAATGAGCAGTTCTTC.

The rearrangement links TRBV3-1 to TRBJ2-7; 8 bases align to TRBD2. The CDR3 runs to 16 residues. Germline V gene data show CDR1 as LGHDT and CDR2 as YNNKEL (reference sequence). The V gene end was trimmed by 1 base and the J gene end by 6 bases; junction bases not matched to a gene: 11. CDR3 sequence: CASSQGIAGLAGEQYF. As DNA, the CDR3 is TGTGCCAGCAGCCAAGGGATAGCGGGCCTAGCGGGCGAGCAGTACTTC.

CDR3 nucleotides: TGTGCCAGCGGCCGGCAGGGGGAGACCTACGAGCAGTACGTC. Translated, it gives CASGRQGETYEQYV. The chain links TRBV5-4 to TRBJ2-7, with 7 bases identical to TRBD1. Germline CDR1 is SGHNT and CDR2 is YYREEE (reference sequence). This CDR3 spans 14 amino acids. J gave up 2 bases and V 7 bases, and 9 bases lay outside the gene matches.

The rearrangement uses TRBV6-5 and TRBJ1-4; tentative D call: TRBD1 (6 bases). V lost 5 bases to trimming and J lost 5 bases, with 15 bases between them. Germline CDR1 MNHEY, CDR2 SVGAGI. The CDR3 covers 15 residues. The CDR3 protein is CASSPGLQGNEKLFF. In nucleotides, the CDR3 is TGTGCCAGCAGTCCCGGACTTCAGGGGAATGAAAAACTGTTTTTT.

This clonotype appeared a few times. CDR3 in DNA: TGTGCCAGCAGTTTACGGTGGCCCAAAAACATTCAGTACTTC. Protein product: CASSLRWPKNIQYF. This sequence joins TRBV27 and TRBJ2-4; D unresolved. This CDR3 contains 14 residues. CDR1 MNHEY and CDR2 SMNVEV come from the germline V gene (reference sequence). Between the trimmed V and J ends, which lost 2 bases and 2 bases, there was a span of 7 bases.

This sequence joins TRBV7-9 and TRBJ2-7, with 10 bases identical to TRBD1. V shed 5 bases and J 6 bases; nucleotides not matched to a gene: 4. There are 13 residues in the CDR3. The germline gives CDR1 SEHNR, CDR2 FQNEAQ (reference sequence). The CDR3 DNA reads TGTGCCAGCAGCCCCGGGACAGGGGCCGAGCAGTACTTC. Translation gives CASSPGTGAEQYF.

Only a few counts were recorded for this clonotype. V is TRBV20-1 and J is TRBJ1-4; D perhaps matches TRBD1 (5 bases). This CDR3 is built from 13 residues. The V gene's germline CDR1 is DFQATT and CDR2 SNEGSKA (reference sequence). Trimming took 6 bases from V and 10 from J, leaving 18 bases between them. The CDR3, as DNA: TGCAGTGCAAGACCGGGGCCCCGAGGAAAACTGTTTTTT. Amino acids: CSARPGPRGKLFF.

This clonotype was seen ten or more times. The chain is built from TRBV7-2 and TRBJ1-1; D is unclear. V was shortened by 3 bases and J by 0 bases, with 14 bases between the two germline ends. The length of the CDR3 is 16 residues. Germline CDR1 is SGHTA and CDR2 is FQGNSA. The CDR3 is CASSFFSSIMNTEAFF. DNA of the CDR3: TGTGCCAGCAGCTTCTTTTCGTCCATCATGAACACTGAAGCTTTCTTT.

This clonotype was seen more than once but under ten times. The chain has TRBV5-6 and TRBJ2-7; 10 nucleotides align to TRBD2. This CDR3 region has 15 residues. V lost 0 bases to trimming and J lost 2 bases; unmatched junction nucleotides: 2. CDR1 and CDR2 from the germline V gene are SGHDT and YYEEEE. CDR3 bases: TGTGCCAGCAGCTTGGGACTAGCGGGTCCCTACGAGCAGTACGTC. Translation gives CASSLGLAGPYEQYV.

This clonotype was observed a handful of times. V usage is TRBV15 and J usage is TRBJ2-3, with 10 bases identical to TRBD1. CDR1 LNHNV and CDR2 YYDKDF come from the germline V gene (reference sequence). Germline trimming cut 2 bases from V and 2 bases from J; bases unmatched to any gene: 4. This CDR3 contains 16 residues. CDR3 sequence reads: CATSRRTGGITDTQYF. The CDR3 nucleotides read TGTGCCACCAGCAGAAGGACAGGGGGGATCACAGATACGCAGTATTTT.